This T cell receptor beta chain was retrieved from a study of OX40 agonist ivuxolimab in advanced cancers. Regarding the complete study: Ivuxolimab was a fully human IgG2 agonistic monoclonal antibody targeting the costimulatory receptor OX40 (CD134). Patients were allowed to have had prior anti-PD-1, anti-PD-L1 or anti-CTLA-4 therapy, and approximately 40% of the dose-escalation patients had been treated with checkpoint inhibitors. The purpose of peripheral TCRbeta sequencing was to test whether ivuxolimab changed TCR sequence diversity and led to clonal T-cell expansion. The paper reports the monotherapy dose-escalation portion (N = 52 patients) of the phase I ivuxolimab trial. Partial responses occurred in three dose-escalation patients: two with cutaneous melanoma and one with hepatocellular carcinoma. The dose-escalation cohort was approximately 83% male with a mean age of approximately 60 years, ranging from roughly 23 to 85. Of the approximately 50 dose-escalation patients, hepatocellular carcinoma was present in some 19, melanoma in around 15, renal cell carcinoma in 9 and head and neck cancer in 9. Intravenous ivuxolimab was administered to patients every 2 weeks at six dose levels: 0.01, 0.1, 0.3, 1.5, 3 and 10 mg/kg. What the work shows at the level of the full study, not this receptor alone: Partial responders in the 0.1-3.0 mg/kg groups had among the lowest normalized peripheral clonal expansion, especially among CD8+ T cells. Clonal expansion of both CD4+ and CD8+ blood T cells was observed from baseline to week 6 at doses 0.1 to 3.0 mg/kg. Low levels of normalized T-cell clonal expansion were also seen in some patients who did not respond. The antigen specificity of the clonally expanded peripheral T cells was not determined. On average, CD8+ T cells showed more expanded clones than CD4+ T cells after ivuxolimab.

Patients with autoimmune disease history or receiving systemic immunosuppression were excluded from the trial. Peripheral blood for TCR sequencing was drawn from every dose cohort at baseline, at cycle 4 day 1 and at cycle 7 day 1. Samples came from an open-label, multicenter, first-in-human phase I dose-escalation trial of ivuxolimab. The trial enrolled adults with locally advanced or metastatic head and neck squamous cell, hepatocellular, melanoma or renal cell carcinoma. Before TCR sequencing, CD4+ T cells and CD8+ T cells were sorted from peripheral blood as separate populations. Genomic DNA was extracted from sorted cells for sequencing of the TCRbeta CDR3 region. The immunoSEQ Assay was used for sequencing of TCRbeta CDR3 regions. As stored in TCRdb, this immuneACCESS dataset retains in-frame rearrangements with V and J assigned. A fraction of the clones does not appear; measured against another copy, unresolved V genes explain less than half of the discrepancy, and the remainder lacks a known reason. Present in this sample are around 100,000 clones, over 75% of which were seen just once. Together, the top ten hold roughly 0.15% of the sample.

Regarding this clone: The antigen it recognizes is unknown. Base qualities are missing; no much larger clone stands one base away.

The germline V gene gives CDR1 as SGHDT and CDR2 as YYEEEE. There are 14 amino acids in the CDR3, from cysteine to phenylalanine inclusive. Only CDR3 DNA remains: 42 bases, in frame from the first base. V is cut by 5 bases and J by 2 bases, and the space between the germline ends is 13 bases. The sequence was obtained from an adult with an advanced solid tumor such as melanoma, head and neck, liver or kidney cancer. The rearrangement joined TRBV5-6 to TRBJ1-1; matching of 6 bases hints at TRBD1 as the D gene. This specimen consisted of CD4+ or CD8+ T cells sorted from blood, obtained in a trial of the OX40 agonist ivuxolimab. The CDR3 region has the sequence CASRPTGINTEAFF. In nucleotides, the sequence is TGTGCCAGCAGACCAACAGGGATCAACACTGAAGCTTTCTTT.